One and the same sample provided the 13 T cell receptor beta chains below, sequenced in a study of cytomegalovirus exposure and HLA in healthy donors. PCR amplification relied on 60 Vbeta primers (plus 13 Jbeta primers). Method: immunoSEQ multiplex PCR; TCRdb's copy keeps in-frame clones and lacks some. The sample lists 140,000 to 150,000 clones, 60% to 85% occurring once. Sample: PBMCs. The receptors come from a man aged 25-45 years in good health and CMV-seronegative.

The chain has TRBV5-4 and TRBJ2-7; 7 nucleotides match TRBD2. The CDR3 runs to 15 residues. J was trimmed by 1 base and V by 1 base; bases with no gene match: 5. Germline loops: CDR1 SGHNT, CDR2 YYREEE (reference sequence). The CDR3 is CASSLFQRDSYEQYF. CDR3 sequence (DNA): TGTGCCAGCAGCTTGTTCCAGCGGGATTCCTACGAGCAGTACTTC.

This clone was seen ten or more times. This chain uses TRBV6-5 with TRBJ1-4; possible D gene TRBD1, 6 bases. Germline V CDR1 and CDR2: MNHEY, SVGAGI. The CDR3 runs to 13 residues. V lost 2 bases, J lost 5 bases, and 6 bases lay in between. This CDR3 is CASSYQGNEKLFF. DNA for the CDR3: TGTGCCAGCAGTTACCAGGGGAATGAAAAACTGTTTTTT.

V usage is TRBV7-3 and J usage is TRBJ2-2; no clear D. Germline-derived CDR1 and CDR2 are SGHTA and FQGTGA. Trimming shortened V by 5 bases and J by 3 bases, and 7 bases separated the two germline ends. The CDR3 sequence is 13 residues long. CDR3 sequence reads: CASSPTDTGELFF. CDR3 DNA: TGTGCCAGCAGCCCTACCGACACCGGGGAGCTGTTTTTT.

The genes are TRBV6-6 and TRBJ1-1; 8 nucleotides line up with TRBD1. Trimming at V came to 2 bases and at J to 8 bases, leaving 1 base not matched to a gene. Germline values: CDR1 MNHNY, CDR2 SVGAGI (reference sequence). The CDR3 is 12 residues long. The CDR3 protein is CASSYRQGEAFF. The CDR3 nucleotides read TGTGCCAGCAGTTACCGACAGGGGGAAGCTTTCTTT.

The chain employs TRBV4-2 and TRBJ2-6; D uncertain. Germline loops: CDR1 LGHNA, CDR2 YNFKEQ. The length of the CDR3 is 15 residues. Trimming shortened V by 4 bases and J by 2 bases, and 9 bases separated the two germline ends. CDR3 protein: CASSPPPAGANVLTF. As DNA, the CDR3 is TGTGCCAGCAGCCCACCGCCGGCTGGGGCCAACGTCCTGACTTTC.

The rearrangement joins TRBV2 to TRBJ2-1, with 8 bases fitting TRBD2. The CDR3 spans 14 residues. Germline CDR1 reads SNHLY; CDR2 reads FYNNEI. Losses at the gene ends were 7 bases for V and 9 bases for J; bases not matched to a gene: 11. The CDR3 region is CASTTSGEVSEQFF. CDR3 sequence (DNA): TGTGCCAGCACCACTAGCGGAGAGGTCAGTGAGCAGTTCTTC.

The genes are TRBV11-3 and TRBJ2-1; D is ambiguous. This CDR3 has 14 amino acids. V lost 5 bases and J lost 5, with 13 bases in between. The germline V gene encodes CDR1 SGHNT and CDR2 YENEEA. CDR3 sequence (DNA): TGTGCCAGCAGCCCCCACCGACTGGACAATGAGCAGTTCTTC. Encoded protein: CASSPHRLDNEQFF.

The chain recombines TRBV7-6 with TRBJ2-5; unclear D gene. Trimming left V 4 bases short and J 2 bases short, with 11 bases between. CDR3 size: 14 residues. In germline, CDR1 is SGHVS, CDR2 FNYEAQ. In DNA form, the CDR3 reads TGTGCCAGCAGCTCCTCCCAGACTCAAGAGACCCAGTACTTC. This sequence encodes CASSSSQTQETQYF.

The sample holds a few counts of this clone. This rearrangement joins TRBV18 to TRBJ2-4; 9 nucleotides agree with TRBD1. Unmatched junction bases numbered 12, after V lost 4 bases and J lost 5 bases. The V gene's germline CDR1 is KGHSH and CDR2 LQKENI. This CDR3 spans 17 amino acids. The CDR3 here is CASSQGSGQGSQNIQYF. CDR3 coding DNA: TGTGCCAGCTCACAGGGGTCCGGACAGGGGTCGCAAAACATTCAGTACTTC.

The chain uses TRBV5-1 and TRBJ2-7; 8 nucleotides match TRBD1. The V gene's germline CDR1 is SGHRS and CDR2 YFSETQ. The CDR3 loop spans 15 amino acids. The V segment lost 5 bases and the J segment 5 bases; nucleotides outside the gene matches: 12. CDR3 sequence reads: CASSFSGQGGDEQYF. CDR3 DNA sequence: TGCGCCAGCAGTTTCTCCGGACAGGGCGGCGACGAGCAGTACTTC.

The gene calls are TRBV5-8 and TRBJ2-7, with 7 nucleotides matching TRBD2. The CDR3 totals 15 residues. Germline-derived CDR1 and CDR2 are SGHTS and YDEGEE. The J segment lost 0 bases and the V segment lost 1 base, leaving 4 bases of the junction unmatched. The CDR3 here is CASSLPGTTSYEQYF. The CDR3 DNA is TGTGCCAGCAGCTTGCCCGGGACTACCTCCTACGAGCAGTACTTC.

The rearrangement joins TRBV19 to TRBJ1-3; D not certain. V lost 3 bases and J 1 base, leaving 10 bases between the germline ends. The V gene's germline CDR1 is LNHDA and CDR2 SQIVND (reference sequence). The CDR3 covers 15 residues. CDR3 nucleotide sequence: TGTGCCAGTAGTATCAATACGGTTTCTGGAAACACCATATATTTT. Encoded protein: CASSINTVSGNTIYF.

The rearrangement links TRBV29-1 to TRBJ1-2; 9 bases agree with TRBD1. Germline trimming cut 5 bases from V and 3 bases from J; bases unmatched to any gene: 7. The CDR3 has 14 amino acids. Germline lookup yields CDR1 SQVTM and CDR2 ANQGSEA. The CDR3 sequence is CSVTSTGGDYGYTF. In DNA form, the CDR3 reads TGCAGCGTTACATCGACAGGGGGTGACTATGGCTACACCTTC.